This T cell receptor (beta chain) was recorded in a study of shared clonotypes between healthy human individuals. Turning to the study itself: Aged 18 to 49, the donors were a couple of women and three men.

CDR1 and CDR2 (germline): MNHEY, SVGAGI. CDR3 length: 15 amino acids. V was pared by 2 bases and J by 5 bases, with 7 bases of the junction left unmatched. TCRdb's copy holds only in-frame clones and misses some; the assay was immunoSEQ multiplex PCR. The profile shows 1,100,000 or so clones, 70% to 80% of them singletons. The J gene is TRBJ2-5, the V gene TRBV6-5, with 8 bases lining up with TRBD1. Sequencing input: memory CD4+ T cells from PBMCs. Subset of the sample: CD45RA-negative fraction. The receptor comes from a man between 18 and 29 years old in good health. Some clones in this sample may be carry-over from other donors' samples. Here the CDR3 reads CASSYAGQGSETQYF. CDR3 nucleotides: TGTGCCAGCAGTTACGCAGGACAGGGTTCGGAGACCCAGTACTTC.